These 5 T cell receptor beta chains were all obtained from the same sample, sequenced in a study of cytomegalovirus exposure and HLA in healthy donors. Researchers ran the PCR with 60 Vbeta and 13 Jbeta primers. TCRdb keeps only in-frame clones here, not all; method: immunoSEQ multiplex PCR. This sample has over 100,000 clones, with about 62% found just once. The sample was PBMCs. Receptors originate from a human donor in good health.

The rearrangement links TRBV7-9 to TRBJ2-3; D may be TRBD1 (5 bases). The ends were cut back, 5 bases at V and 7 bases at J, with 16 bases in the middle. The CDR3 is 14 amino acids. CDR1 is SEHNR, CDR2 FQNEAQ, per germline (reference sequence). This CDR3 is CASSQQGLGNTQYF. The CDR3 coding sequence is TGTGCCAGCAGCCAGCAGGGTTTGGGCAATACGCAGTATTTT.

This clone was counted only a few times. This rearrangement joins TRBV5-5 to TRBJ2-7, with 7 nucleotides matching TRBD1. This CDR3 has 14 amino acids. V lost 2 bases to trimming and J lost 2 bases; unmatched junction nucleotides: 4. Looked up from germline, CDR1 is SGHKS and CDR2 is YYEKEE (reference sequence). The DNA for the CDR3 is TGTGCCAGCAGCTTCGGGGACAGAGCCTACGAGCAGTACTTC. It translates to CASSFGDRAYEQYF.

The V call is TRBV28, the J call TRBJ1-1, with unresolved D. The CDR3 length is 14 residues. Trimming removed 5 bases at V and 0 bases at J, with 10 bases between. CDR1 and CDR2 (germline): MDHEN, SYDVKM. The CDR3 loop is CASSPNFMNTEAFF. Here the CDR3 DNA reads TGTGCCAGCAGTCCTAACTTCATGAACACTGAAGCTTTCTTT.

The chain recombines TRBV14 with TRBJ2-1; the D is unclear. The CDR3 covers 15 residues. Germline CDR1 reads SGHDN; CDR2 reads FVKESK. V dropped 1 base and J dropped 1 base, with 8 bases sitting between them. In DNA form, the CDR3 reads TGTGCCAGCAGCCAAGGACACCTTTCCTACAATGAGCAGTTCTTC. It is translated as CASSQGHLSYNEQFF.

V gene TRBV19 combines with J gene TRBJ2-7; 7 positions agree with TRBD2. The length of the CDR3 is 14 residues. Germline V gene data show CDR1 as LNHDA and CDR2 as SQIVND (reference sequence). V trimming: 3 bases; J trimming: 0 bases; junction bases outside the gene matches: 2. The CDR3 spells CASSMWGGSYEQYF. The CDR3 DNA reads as TGTGCCAGTAGTATGTGGGGGGGCTCCTACGAGCAGTACTTC. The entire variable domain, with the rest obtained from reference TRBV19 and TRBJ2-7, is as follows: DGGITQSPKYLFRKEGQNVTLSCEQNLNHDAMYWYRQDPGQGLRLIYYSQIVNDFQKGDIAEGYSVSREKKESFPLTVTSAQKNPTAFYLCASSMWGGSYEQYFGPGTRLTVT.